Sequencing of this T cell receptor beta chain was carried out in a study of T cell responses to AZD1222 COVID-19 vaccine (dated by TCRdb to about 2021). Context from the whole study: A total of 233 trial participants underwent TCR sequencing, of whom nearly 210 had received two doses of AZD1222 and 26 had received two doses of the MenACWY control vaccine. Trial participants were enrolled into age subgroups of 18-55, 56-69 and 70-plus years, which contained roughly 140, 27 and 60 TCR-sequenced participants, respectively. The full study reports these points: The vaccine-associated CD4 TCRs covered the entire spike protein, and the dominant responses fell in regions 160-218 and 743-854. Conclusions about previously exposed vaccinees were limited because only six AZD1222 recipients were SARS-CoV-2 seropositive at baseline. No day 14 peak-response samples were available, so repertoires were characterized only after the peak T cell response. Reportedly, almost half of the unique spike-specific TCRs recognized epitopes lying outside the regions that are mutated in the B.1.351 and B.1.1.7 variants. After two AZD1222 doses, both the breadth and the depth of spike-specific TCRs were significantly higher than at day 0 and than in MenACWY recipients. In the small 56-69-year group, the increase in depth fell short of significance, most likely because of low power. Participants were mostly white British and included more females than males, and it was suggested by the authors that clonal diversity may have been underestimated.

The CDR3 contains 15 residues, cysteine and phenylalanine counted. Solely the CDR3 DNA is kept, with 45 bases framed from the first base. V gives up 0 bases and J gives up 3 bases, and the segment between their germline ends measures 13 bases. The CDR1 and CDR2 encoded by the germline V gene are SGHRS and YFSETQ. The CDR3 regions of human TCRbeta chains were subjected to immunosequencing. The authors' analysis ran thus. Repertoire TCRs were checked for matches against a reference library of SARS-CoV-2-specific TCRs that had been generated using the MIRA antigen-specificity platform. Breadth meant the fraction of unique TCRs that were SARS-CoV-2-associated, whereas depth meant the fraction of total T cells that were SARS-CoV-2-associated. Using the MIRA data, every spike-specific TCR was mapped to the spike region that the TCR reacted to and assigned to either a CD4 or a CD8 class. Log10-transformed breadth and depth values were compared by one-way ANOVA with Sidak's multiple comparisons tests. TCRdb stores this immuneACCESS table with in-frame sequences only. Part of the clones is absent; in the studies checked, under half of the shortfall reflects unresolved V genes, and no reason is known for the rest. That table supplies the V and J calls and clone size; D and trimming were determined from the DNA. The sample profile shows fewer than 120,000 clones; just under 95% of them were found once. The top ten clones comprise 2% to 3% of the sample.

The sample's time point label is to be understood as: about 28 days (+/-7) after the second vaccine dose. AZD1222 recipients with second doses at about 4 weeks or about 12 weeks were pooled, because spike-specific TCR depth and breadth did not differ between schedules. The vaccinee samples were drawn from two UK trials, COV001 and COV002, one of which was a single-blind randomized controlled phase 2/3 trial testing AZD1222 (ChAdOx1 nCoV-19) in healthy adults. For TCRbeta chain sequencing, PBMC samples from trial participants were taken at day 0 and at day 28 after the second dose. This clone was seen just once. This receptor's antigen is unknown. The input lacks base qualities; no much larger clone sits a single base away.

Sample: peripheral blood, taken 28 days after the second AZD1222 dose. The source of this sequence is an adult who received the AZD1222 COVID-19 vaccine. The rearranged chain carries TRBV5-1 and TRBJ2-7, with the identity of the D gene unclear. The nucleotide sequence reads as follows: TGCGCCAGCAGCTTGGATTACACATCCTACTACGAGCAGTACTTC. Its product reads: CASSLDYTSYYEQYF.